This TCR beta chain was documented in a study of Ad26.COV2.S vaccination and SARS-CoV-2 variants. The overall study: Participant was drawn from the COV1001 Ad26.COV2.S trial arm. Ad26.COV2.S was injected intramuscularly once or twice, 56 days apart. Study-wide findings and caveats: There was reportedly substantial breadth in spike-specific CD8+ and CD4+ T cell responses after vaccination.

Per germline, CDR1 MNHEY and CDR2 SVGAGI. This CDR3 spans 12 amino acids. V was trimmed by 6 bases and J by 4 bases, leaving 10 bases between them. Comments on this clone: Its antigen remains unknown.

The treatment is: around 19 received Ad26.COV2.S at low or high dose, single or two shots; about 5 received placebo; per-sample allocation not given. Sampling occurred on day 63 after the first vaccine or placebo injection. Aged 18-55 years, donor was enrolled in Boston in the early 2020s. The method was immunoSEQ multiplex PCR; TCRdb's version includes in-frame clones alone and lacks a portion of them. The sample contains roughly 300,000 clones, roughly 90% of which appear only once. The TCR sequence derives from a person between 18 and 60 years old who received the Ad26.COV2.S COVID-19 vaccine or a placebo. This chain links TRBV6-5 with TRBJ2-7; possible D gene TRBD1, 6 bases. Sequences were derived from peripheral blood, sampled in a trial of Ad26.COV2.S vaccine versus placebo. CDR3 loop: CASSETGYEQYF. CDR3 nucleotides: TGTGCCAGCAGCGAGACAGGTTACGAGCAGTACTTC.